This T cell receptor beta chain derives from a study of OX40 agonist ivuxolimab in advanced cancers. Study-wide context: Ivuxolimab is a fully human IgG2 antibody that activates OX40 (CD134).

Generated by immunoSEQ multiplex PCR, the TCRdb table keeps only in-frame clones and is missing some. The sample has approximately 16,000 clones; approximately 86% are singletons. In germline, CDR1 is MNHGY, CDR2 SVAAGI. Trimming pared 4 bases from V and 5 bases from J, leaving 9 bases between. This CDR3 is built from 13 residues. This clonotype was obtained from an adult with an advanced solid tumor such as melanoma, head and neck, liver or kidney cancer. The material was CD4+ or CD8+ T cells sorted from blood, obtained in a trial of the OX40 agonist ivuxolimab. This chain uses TRBV6-9 with TRBJ1-3; D is ambiguous. In DNA form, the CDR3 reads TGTGCCAGCAGTTCTCCAGAACGAAACACCATATATTTT. Amino acid sequence: CASSSPERNTIYF.